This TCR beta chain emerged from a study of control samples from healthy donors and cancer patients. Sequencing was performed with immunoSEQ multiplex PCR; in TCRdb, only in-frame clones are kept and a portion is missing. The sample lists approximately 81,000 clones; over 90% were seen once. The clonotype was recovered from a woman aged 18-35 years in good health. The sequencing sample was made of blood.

CDR3 nucleotide sequence: TGTGCCATCAGTCCGGGGGCCTCTAACTATGGCTACACCTTC. It encodes CAISPGASNYGYTF. The gene calls are TRBV10-3 and TRBJ1-2, with D possibly being TRBD1 (6 bases). CDR3 length: 14 residues. Trimming cost V 5 bases and J 0 bases, with 10 bases left between them. From germline, CDR1 is ENHRY and CDR2 SYGVKD.